Here is one T cell receptor beta chain with its context. The data were obtained in a study of cytomegalovirus exposure and HLA in healthy donors. V was cut by 2 bases and J by 9 bases, with 5 bases left in between. This CDR3 is built from 11 residues. The germline V gene encodes CDR1 MNHEY and CDR2 SMNVEV (reference sequence). Amplification used 60 Vbeta primers and 13 Jbeta primers. Repertoires were generated with immunoSEQ multiplex PCR, while TCRdb's copy carries only in-frame clones and drops some. The table lists 100,000 to 150,000 clones, 55% to 75% of them singletons, with roughly 2.7% in the top ten.

This TCR was recovered from a human donor in good health. What was sequenced was PBMCs. This chain links TRBV27 with TRBJ2-1, with D unclear. For the CDR3, the DNA is TGTGCCAGCAGTTTAGTCGGTGAGCAGTTCTTC. Translating gives CASSLVGEQFF.